This T cell receptor beta chain came from a study of molecular identifiers for immune sequencing clone quantification. In this sample, this clonotype turned up many times. This CDR3 spans 13 amino acids. V was pared by 6 bases and J by 1 base, with 13 bases between. Germline assignment: CDR1 SQVTM and CDR2 ANQGSEA. TCRdb processed the PCR reads anew with MiXCR; each CDR3 protein has one entry. Of 400,000 to 600,000 distinct CDR3 sequences listed, 20% to 25% were seen once; the top ten hold 0.65% to 0.95%. The chain has TRBV29-1 and TRBJ2-7; possibly TRBD1 or TRBD2 for D (5 bases each). This sequence was found in a human donor in good health. Some libraries in this study had Jurkat cell RNA spiked in. The source material was naive CD8+ T cells from blood, with Jurkat cell RNA spiked in. Specified subset: FACS-sorted CD8+CD4-CCR7+CD45RA+ naive T cells. The CDR3 nucleotides are TGCAGCGTAATTTCGGGACGGTCCTACGAGCAGTACTTC. It codes for CSVISGRSYEQYF.